Described below is a single TCR beta chain sequence and its context. The entry originates in a study of blood T cell repertoires in COVID-19. On the study more broadly: Acute-phase and convalescent COVID-19 samples originated in the United States, Italy and Spain. The analysed material was cDNA or gDNA that came from T cells, B-cell-depleted T cells, or PBMCs.

Living in about 25 US areas, the participants were between roughly 18 and 95 years of age. CDR3 length: 13 residues. Germline V gene data show CDR1 as SGHRS and CDR2 as YFSETQ. V shed 4 bases, J shed 6 bases, and the junction held 3 bases outside the gene matches. The authors' processing: By means of reference gene primer amplification, nucleated cell counts were estimated. Produced via immunoSEQ multiplex PCR; TCRdb's table is partial and in-frame only. That table furnishes V, J and clone size, whereas the DNA furnished D and trimming. There are some 200,000 clones in the sample; 86% occur only once, and over 3% lies in the top ten.

This sequence joins TRBV5-1 and TRBJ2-1; TRBD1 agrees at 8 bases. This receptor was identified in a woman aged 40 to 49 with acute COVID-19. The sequencing input was PBMCs or T cells enriched from blood (not recorded which). CDR3 residues: CASSRTGSNEQFF. Here the CDR3 DNA reads TGCGCCAGCAGCAGGACAGGGTCCAATGAGCAGTTCTTC.